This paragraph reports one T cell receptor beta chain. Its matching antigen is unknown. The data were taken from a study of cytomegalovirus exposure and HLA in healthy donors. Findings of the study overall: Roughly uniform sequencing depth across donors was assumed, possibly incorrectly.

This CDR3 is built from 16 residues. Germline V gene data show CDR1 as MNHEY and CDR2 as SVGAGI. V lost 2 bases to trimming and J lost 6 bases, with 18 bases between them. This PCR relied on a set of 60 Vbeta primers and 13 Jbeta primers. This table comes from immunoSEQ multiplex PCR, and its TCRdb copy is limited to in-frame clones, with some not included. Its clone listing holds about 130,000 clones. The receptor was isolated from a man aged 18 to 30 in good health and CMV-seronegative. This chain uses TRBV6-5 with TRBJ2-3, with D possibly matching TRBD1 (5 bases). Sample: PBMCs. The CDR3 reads CASSYARAGFGDTQYF. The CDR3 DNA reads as TGTGCCAGCAGTTACGCCCGGGCAGGGTTCGGCGATACGCAGTATTTT.